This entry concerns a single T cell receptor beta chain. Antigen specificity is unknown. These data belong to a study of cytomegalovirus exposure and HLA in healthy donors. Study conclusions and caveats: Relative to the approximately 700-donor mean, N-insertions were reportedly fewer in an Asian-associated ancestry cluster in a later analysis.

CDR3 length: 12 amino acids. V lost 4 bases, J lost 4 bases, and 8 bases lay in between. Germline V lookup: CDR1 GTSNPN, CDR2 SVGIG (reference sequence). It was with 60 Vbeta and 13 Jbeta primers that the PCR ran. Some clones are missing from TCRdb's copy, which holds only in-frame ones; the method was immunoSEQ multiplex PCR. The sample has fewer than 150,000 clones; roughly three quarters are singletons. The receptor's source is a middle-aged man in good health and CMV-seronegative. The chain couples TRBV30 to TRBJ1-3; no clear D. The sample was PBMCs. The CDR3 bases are TGTGCCTGGACAGGAAGGGGAAACACCATATATTTT. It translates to CAWTGRGNTIYF.